Below, 7 T cell receptor beta chains from the same sample are listed, as sequenced in a study of T cells expressing NK-cell markers. TCRdb re-called the 5' RACE reads and shows each CDR3 protein once, DNA omitted. The table counts under 500,000 distinct CDR3 sequences; 7.3% lies in the top ten. The sample was blood T cells: a sorted CD56 or NKG2C T cell subset, CD4+ or CD8+ T cells, or bulk PBMC T cells (not recorded which). The receptors here all came from a woman aged 18-69 years in good health.

The CDR3 spells CASSYQPRGGVPEAFF. The rearrangement links TRBV6-5 to TRBJ1-1; TCRdb selects TRBD1, and the lack of DNA leaves this call unchecked. The CDR3 is made up of 16 amino acids. CDR1 is MNHEY and CDR2 is SVGAGI in the germline V gene.

The chain joins TRBV29-1 to TRBJ2-1. Per the germline V gene, CDR1 is SQVTM and CDR2 is ANQGSEA. The CDR3 has 13 amino acids. CDR3 residues: CSTTLTSYNEQFF.

The V and J genes are TRBV29-1 and TRBJ2-2; absent DNA, TCRdb's TRBD1 call cannot be checked. This CDR3 has 14 residues. The V gene's germline CDR1 is SQVTM and CDR2 ANQGSEA. CDR3: CSVPGTENTGELFF.

The rearrangement links TRBV6-5 to TRBJ1-6; absent DNA, TCRdb's TRBD1 call cannot be checked. The germline gives CDR1 MNHEY, CDR2 SVGAGI. The CDR3 spans 15 residues. This CDR3 reads CASSSGAGSRAPLHF.

The rearrangement joins TRBV12-3 or TRBV12-4 to TRBJ2-3; the TRBD1 assignment by TCRdb is unverifiable without DNA. CDR3 size: 15 residues. The CDR3 sequence: CASSLVAGGRDTQYF.

This chain uses TRBV9 with TRBJ2-5; TCRdb's assignment of TRBD1 cannot be checked, as there is no DNA. Germline V gene sequence: CDR1 SGDLS, CDR2 YYNGEE. There are 17 residues in the CDR3. CDR3 in amino acids: CASSVSGQAQSQETQYF.

V usage is TRBV10-3 and J usage is TRBJ2-1; as DNA is missing, the TRBD1 call by TCRdb cannot be tested. Germline CDR1 and CDR2: ENHRY and SYGVKD. CDR3 length: 13 residues. The CDR3 here is CAIRDRGDNEQFF.